Described below is a single T cell receptor beta chain sequence and its context. This clone is a singleton in its sample. The antigen it recognizes is unknown. No much larger clone is present one base from it, and per-base qualities are unavailable. The germline V and J ends show losses of 6 bases and 4 bases respectively, and no gene match explains 6 bases of the junction. Its CDR3 holds 14 amino acids, cysteine through phenylalanine. Only the CDR3 DNA is retained, 42 bases long and in frame from the first base. Taken from the germline V gene (reference sequence), the CDR1 and CDR2 loops are MNHEY and SMNVEV. The thymus tissue came from surgical resects taken out during corrective cardiac surgery. The donors were immunologically healthy infants in Finland who had open corrective cardiac surgery for congenital heart defects. Thymocytes were released mechanically from tissue and stored at -70 °C as pellets of roughly 8.5-32 million cells. Genomic DNA was extracted from frozen cell pellets with a QIAsymphony instrument.

The data were taken from a study of human thymus T cells (dated by TCRdb to the early 2020s). Turning to the overall study: The study used seven to nine infant thymus samples plus four related peripheral blood samples to characterize TCR alpha and beta repertoires. The infant donors were about 7 to 250 days old, and the cohort included six males and two females. Broader findings and caveats from the paper: Thymus samples yielded on average roughly 840,000 unique TCRB clonotypes, compared with 80,000 to 85,000 from blood samples. V and J gene segment usage appeared biased in both thymic and peripheral blood repertoires. The related research found that thymic TCR repertoires overlapped highly between unrelated individuals.

Using the immunoSEQ multiplex PCR assay, the TCRB and TCRAD loci were amplified from a standardized quantity of quality-controlled genomic DNA. The amplicons covered the V(D)J region and were long enough to include the CDR3 and to identify the V and J genes. Through the commercial immunoSEQ service, the amplicons were sequenced on an Illumina platform. The authors processed their data as follows. Primer bias and sequencing errors were corrected as previously described, and TCRAD and TCRB were defined on the basis of the IMGT database. Analysis of the repertoires was done with immunoSEQ Analyzer 3.0 and VDJTools and included basic statistics, V/J segment usage, diversity estimates, rarefaction and pairwise overlap. To estimate diversity, the Chao1, ChaoE, Efron-Thisted, Shannon and inverse Simpson indices were applied, and diversity was also estimated on datasets down-sampled to the smallest sample. Repertoire overlap used strict matching of CDR3 nucleotide sequence, V gene and J gene, with Jaccard-based multidimensional scaling clustering. TCRdb obtained this table from immuneACCESS and retained in-frame rearrangements with V and J assigned. These tables miss some clones; where compared with another copy, unresolved V genes account for less than half of the shortfall, and the remainder is unexplained. V and J calls plus clone size are reproduced from that table; the DNA served to infer D and trimming. The sample table shows about 78,000 clones, and roughly 97% are seen once. The top ten constitute roughly 0.031% of the sample.

Material for sequencing was thymus tissue. The V and J genes are TRBV27 and TRBJ1-3, with TRBD1 matching 7 junction bases. The receptor was isolated from a boy younger than two with a congenital heart defect but otherwise immunologically healthy. The DNA sequence is given as TGTGCCAGCAGACCGACAGGGTACGGAAACACCATATATTTT. Its translation is CASRPTGYGNTIYF.